The present TCR beta chain was sequenced within a study of beta chain features in type 1 diabetes. Trimming removed 1 base at V and 9 bases at J, with 17 bases between. Germline CDR1 is LNHNV and CDR2 is YYDKDF (reference sequence). The CDR3 length is 15 residues. TCRB transcripts that were expressed got sequenced, as all of the isolated RNA had been reverse transcribed. Sequencing was performed with immunoSEQ multiplex PCR; in TCRdb, only in-frame clones are kept and a portion is missing. The repertoire holds a few hundred thousand clones, with 10% to 15% as singletons. The clonotype was recovered from a man between 18 and 29 years old in good health. The chain employs TRBV15 and TRBJ2-3; D is perhaps TRBD1 (6 bases). Source material: naive CD4+ T cells from blood. The DNA for the CDR3 is TGTGCCACCAGCAGAGTCGGACAGACTAAGAGGACGCAGTATTTT. It translates to CATSRVGQTKRTQYF. The full variable domain, its missing parts supplied by reference TRBV15 and TRBJ2-3, is DAMVIQNPRYQVTQFGKPVTLSCSQTLNHNVMYWYQQKSSQAPKLLFHYYDKDFNNEADTPDNFQSRRPNTSFCFLDIRSPGLGDTAMYLCATSRVGQTKRTQYFGPGTRLTVL.